The 11 T cell receptor beta chains below come from one sample, sequenced in a study of blood T cell repertoires in COVID-19. Clones were sequenced by immunoSEQ multiplex PCR, and TCRdb holds only the in-frame ones, with some missing. This table holds 650,000 to 800,000 clones, 90% found once. Source material: peripheral blood. The receptors derive from a woman under 30 with acute or convalescent COVID-19.

The V and J genes are TRBV9 and TRBJ1-1; D remains ambiguous. The V gene lost 4 bases and the J gene lost 8 bases, with 9 bases spanning the gap. The CDR3 contains 11 residues. Germline CDR1 is SGDLS and CDR2 is YYNGEE. CDR3 in DNA: TGTGCCAGCAGCCCGCAGAGGGAAGCTTTCTTT. This codes for CASSPQREAFF.

The CDR3 is CASSPLRGNEQYF. Here the CDR3 DNA reads TGTGCCAGTAGCCCCCTTCGGGGTAACGAGCAGTACTTC. The chain carries TRBV19 and TRBJ2-7; the D gene is possibly TRBD2 (5 bases). With 6 bases removed from V and 5 bases from J, the gap between germline ends came to 14 bases. Germline CDR1 reads LNHDA; CDR2 reads SQIVND (reference sequence). This CDR3 is built from 13 residues.

Only a few counts were recorded for this clone. V and J are TRBV12-5 and TRBJ2-1; D is perhaps TRBD2 (7 bases). The CDR3 contains 18 residues. Trimming stripped 0 bases from V and 7 bases from J, with 22 bases between. Germline V gives CDR1 LGHNT, CDR2 FRNRAP. The CDR3 loop reads CASGLVPLLRGQGNEQFF. As DNA, the CDR3 is TGTGCTAGTGGTTTGGTACCTCTATTGCGGGGGCAGGGGAATGAGCAGTTCTTC.

This sequence joins TRBV15 and TRBJ1-4; perhaps TRBD1 as D (6 bases). CDR3 size: 14 residues. Between the trimmed V and J ends, which lost 10 bases and 3 bases, there was a span of 15 bases. CDR1 is LNHNV, CDR2 YYDKDF, per germline (reference sequence). Here the CDR3 DNA reads TGTGCCAGTAAAACAGGGTATCCTAATGAAAAACTGTTTTTT. Residues: CASKTGYPNEKLFF.

The chain carries TRBV5-8 and TRBJ1-2; 7 bases are a match to TRBD1. The germline V gene encodes CDR1 SGHTS and CDR2 YDEGEE. The CDR3 is made up of 13 amino acids. After removal of 6 bases from V and 8 bases from J, the junction contained 10 bases not matched to a gene. The CDR3 DNA is TGTGCCAGCAAGAATAGGACAGGTCACGGCTACACCTTC. Protein: CASKNRTGHGYTF.

This chain's CDR3 is CASSLRRTGEDEKLFF. In DNA form, the CDR3 reads TGTGCCAGCAGCCTAAGACGGACAGGGGAGGATGAAAAACTGTTTTTT. The V call is TRBV7-8, the J call TRBJ1-4, with 9 bases that match TRBD1. Trimming at V came to 5 bases and at J to 6 bases, leaving 10 bases not matched to a gene. CDR3 length: 16 residues. Germline assignment: CDR1 SGHVS and CDR2 FQNEAQ.

V and J are TRBV7-2 and TRBJ1-2; 7 positions match TRBD1. CDR3 length: 15 amino acids. Trimming removed 5 bases from V and 8 bases from J; junction bases left unmatched: 14. CDR1 is SGHTA, CDR2 FQGNSA, per germline. This CDR3 reads CASSPYHGTALGYTF. The CDR3 DNA sequence: TGTGCCAGCAGCCCATACCATGGGACAGCCCTCGGCTACACCTTC.

This clone came up a few times. CDR3 amino acids: CASSPGTAFGNTIYF. In DNA, the CDR3 is TGTGCCAGCAGCCCGGGGACAGCATTTGGAAACACCATATATTTT. V and J are TRBV7-9 and TRBJ1-3, with 7 bases lining up with TRBD1. V was pared by 5 bases and J by 3 bases, with 7 bases of the junction left unmatched. The germline V gene has CDR1 SEHNR and CDR2 FQNEAQ (reference sequence). CDR3 size: 15 residues.

V usage is TRBV6-5 and J usage is TRBJ1-5; tentative D call: TRBD1 (6 bases). Germline V gene data show CDR1 as MNHEY and CDR2 as SVGAGI. This CDR3 contains 15 residues. Trimming took off 4 bases at V and 3 bases at J, with 13 bases between the two ends. The CDR3 DNA reads TGTGCCAGCAGTTCCAGGACAGCCCCCAATCAGCCCCAGCATTTT. Its translation: CASSSRTAPNQPQHF.

The count of this clone is one. The J gene is TRBJ1-6, the V gene TRBV6-1, with D uncertain. CDR3 length: 13 residues. The V and J ends lost 3 bases and 6 bases respectively, with 6 bases between them. The germline V gene has CDR1 MNHNS and CDR2 SASEGT. This CDR3 is CASSDWSNSPLHF. The CDR3 DNA reads TGTGCCAGCAGTGATTGGAGTAATTCACCCCTCCACTTT.

With respect to this clone: At one boundary the junction diverges from the germline segment, which might be a read error. V gene TRBV6-1 combines with J gene TRBJ2-7; 9 bases are shared with TRBD1. This CDR3 has 14 residues. Per germline, CDR1 MNHNS and CDR2 SASEGT. CDR3 sequence (DNA): TGTGCCAGCAGTGAAGCCATTAGACCGGGACAGGGTCACTTC. Its translation is CASSEAIRPGQGHF.